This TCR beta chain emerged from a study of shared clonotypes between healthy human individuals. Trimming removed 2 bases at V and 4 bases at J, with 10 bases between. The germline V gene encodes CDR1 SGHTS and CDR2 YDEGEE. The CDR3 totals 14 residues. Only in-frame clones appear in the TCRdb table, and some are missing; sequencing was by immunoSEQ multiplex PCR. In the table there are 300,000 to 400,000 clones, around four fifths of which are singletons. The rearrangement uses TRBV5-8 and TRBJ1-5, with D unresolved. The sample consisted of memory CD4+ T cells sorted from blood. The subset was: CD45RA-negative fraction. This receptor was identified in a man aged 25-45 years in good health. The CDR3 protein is CASSLRASNQPQHF. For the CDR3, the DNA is TGTGCCAGCAGCTTACGTGCCAGTAATCAGCCCCAGCATTTT. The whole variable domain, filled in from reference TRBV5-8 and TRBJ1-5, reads EAGVTQSPTHLIKTRGQQATLRCSPISGHTSVYWYQQALGLGLQFLLWYDEGEERNRGNFPPRFSGRQFPNYSSELNVNALELEDSALYLCASSLRASNQPQHFGDGTRLSIL.